These T cell receptor beta chains were read from a single sample in a study of blood T cell repertoires in COVID-19. Assay used: immunoSEQ multiplex PCR; TCRdb lists only in-frame clones, some missing. The sample holds tens of thousands of clones; 81% are singletons and the top ten take over 25%. Sequenced sample: peripheral blood. The receptors come from a woman of 80 years or more with active or convalescent COVID-19. Both conserved end residues are trimmed from each CDR3. Fields, in order: V gene, CDR3 protein.

TRBV6-6 | ASNQITNEKLF
TRBV4-2 | ASSQDRSVGYGYT
TRBV5-1 | ASSLGDRDEQY
TRBV7-8 | ASSRTSGGARDEQF
TRBV7-2 | ASSLEGSFEQY
TRBV6-5 | ASREGAGSNQPQH
TRBV10-2 | ASSVRGHEQY
TRBV6-1 | ASSDQGGLNQPQH
TRBV2 | ASSGRGNTGELF
TRBV19 | ASGPGQGVDEQF
TRBV25-1 | ASNRGGLLADTQY
TRBV7-9 | ASRQTGMNTEAF
TRBV4-1 | ASSPKGLAGGPGRYEQY
TRBV10-3 | AIRQQGSHEQY
TRBV15 | ATIQTGGEKLF
TRBV6-5 | ASSYRGQDNYEQY
TRBV7-2 | ASSQASSGANVLT
TRBV6-5 | ASRGQRYNSPLH
TRBV3-1/TRBV3-2 | ASSRGQNTEAF
TRBV7-2 | ASSFSSGGAFEQY
TRBV15 | ATSRDLFEQY
TRBV9 | ASSYRGNTEAF
TRBV18 | ATSRGEYQPQH